These 22 T cell receptor beta chains originate from one sample sequenced in a study of T cells in Graves' hyperthyroidism and ophthalmopathy. Regions amplified from RNA transcripts were the TCR beta CDR3 regions. First-round RT-PCR targeting the TCR CDR3 was performed with the HTBI primer set. TCRdb called the multiplex PCR reads again in MiXCR, with one record for every CDR3 protein. Among fewer than 700,000 distinct CDR3 sequences listed, 17% were seen once. Sequencing used blood. Source of these receptors: a woman aged 18-29 years with Graves' ophthalmopathy.

This clonotype was detected many times. DNA for the CDR3: TGTGCCAGCAGTTTACCCCCCGGACAGGGGGCGAAATGGCAGTTCTTC. Its protein product is CASSLPPGQGAKWQFF. The chain uses TRBV28 and TRBJ2-1, with 11 bases aligning to TRBD1. CDR1 and CDR2 (germline): MDHEN, SYDVKM. The J segment lost 12 bases and the V segment lost 2 bases, leaving 12 bases of the junction unmatched. The CDR3 covers 16 residues.

This clonotype was picked up a small number of times. The gene calls are TRBV15 and TRBJ2-3; 8 bases are shared with TRBD2. This CDR3 comprises 15 residues. The V and J ends lost 1 base and 2 bases, in that order; junction bases with no gene match: 2. Germline lookup yields CDR1 LNHNV and CDR2 YYDKDF (reference sequence). Written as DNA, the CDR3 is TGTGCCACCAGCAGAGGTGGACTAGCCACAGATACGCAGTATTTT. This codes for CATSRGGLATDTQYF.

The chain couples TRBV12-3 or TRBV12-4 to TRBJ2-2; 8 bases map to TRBD1. After removal of 5 bases from V and 2 bases from J, the junction contained 4 bases not matched to a gene. The CDR3 covers 15 residues. Written as DNA, the CDR3 is TGTGCCAGCAGTGGGGGACAGGCTAACACCGGGGAGCTGTTTTTT. Protein sequence: CASSGGQANTGELFF.

This clonotype was picked up many times. The chain carries TRBV7-9 and TRBJ2-7; D possibly corresponds to TRBD1 (5 bases). CDR3 length equals 14 residues. CDR1 is SEHNR, CDR2 FQNEAQ, per germline (reference sequence). V was clipped by 1 base and J by 7 bases, with 14 bases between them. The DNA for the CDR3 is TGTGCCAGCAGCTTAGAGGGCCAGGGTGAGGAGCAGTACTTC. It translates to CASSLEGQGEEQYF.

This clonotype was counted at least ten times. The chain combines TRBV18 with TRBJ2-1, with 14 nucleotides matching TRBD2. CDR3 length equals 16 residues. The V gene's germline CDR1 is KGHSH and CDR2 LQKENI. With V trimmed by 3 bases and J by 8 bases, 6 bases remained unmatched. CDR3 bases: TGTGCCAGCTCACCTGGAGGGACTAGCGGGAGCCATGAGCAGTTCTTC. Translation: CASSPGGTSGSHEQFF.

This clonotype was detected once. This chain links TRBV28 with TRBJ1-5; TRBD1 is a possible D gene (5 bases). Germline CDR1 and CDR2: MDHEN and SYDVKM. This CDR3 comprises 17 residues. V was shortened by 7 bases and J by 2 bases, with 21 bases between the two germline ends. CDR3 DNA sequence: TGTGCCAGCATTAGGTTCGCGGGCAGGGAGGGCAATCAGCCCCAGCATTTT. Translating it yields CASIRFAGREGNQPQHF. The entire variable domain, with the rest obtained from reference TRBV28 and TRBJ1-5, is as follows: DVKVTQSSRYLVKRTGEKVFLECVQDMDHENMFWYRQDPGLGLRLIYFSYDVKMKEKGDIPEGYSVSREKKERFSLILESASTNQTSMYLCASIRFAGREGNQPQHFGDGTRLSIL.

This clonotype was picked up a small number of times. The V call is TRBV20-1, the J call TRBJ1-1; D gene ambiguous. The CDR3 has 12 residues. The germline gives CDR1 DFQATT, CDR2 SNEGSKA (reference sequence). The V end was cut by 6 bases, the J end by 1 base, with 9 bases between. The DNA for the CDR3 is TGCAGTGCCCCGACTAGGAACACTGAAGCTTTCTTT. This encodes CSAPTRNTEAFF.

The gene calls are TRBV7-6 and TRBJ2-5; D ambiguous. Trimming stripped 5 bases from V and 3 bases from J, with 4 bases between. This CDR3 contains 11 residues. Germline V gene sequence: CDR1 SGHVS, CDR2 FNYEAQ. CDR3 in amino acids: CASSREETQYF. CDR3 nucleotide sequence: TGTGCCAGCAGCCGAGAAGAGACCCAGTACTTC.

This chain links TRBV5-1 with TRBJ1-2; 9 bases line up with TRBD1. The CDR3 totals 16 residues. Germline loops: CDR1 SGHRS, CDR2 YFSETQ. V shed 5 bases, J shed 3 bases, and the junction held 11 bases outside the gene matches. The CDR3 here is CASRYTVTGGDYGYTF. The CDR3 DNA sequence: TGCGCCAGCAGATATACTGTGACAGGGGGGGACTATGGCTACACCTTC.

This clonotype has ten or more counts. The chain employs TRBV11-2 and TRBJ1-1, with 7 nucleotides matching TRBD1. The germline V gene encodes CDR1 SGHAT and CDR2 FQNNGV. The CDR3 covers 17 residues. V dropped 1 base and J dropped 1; count of bases not matched to a gene: 9. The CDR3 here is CASSLGVNRGKNTEAFF. Here the CDR3 DNA reads TGTGCCAGCAGCTTAGGGGTTAACAGGGGAAAGAACACTGAAGCTTTCTTT. Full variable domain (outside the CDR3, taken from reference TRBV11-2 and TRBJ1-1): EAGVAQSPRYKIIEKRQSVAFWCNPISGHATLYWYQQILGQGPKLLIQFQNNGVVDDSQLPKDRFSAERLKGVDSTLKIQPAKLEDSAVYLCASSLGVNRGKNTEAFFGQGTRLTVV.

The rearrangement links TRBV28 to TRBJ2-3; the D is unclear. CDR3 length equals 16 residues. V was cut by 3 bases and J by 0 bases, with 13 bases left in between. Germline V lookup: CDR1 MDHEN, CDR2 SYDVKM. CDR3 protein: CASSFGLQSSTDTQYF. In DNA form, the CDR3 reads TGTGCCAGCAGTTTTGGGCTCCAATCTAGCACAGATACGCAGTATTTT.

This clonotype was seen only a few times. The rearrangement links TRBV28 to TRBJ2-5, with 16 bases fitting TRBD2. The trim removed 4 bases at V and 2 bases at J, leaving 4 bases unmatched. There are 17 residues in the CDR3. Per germline, CDR1 MDHEN and CDR2 SYDVKM. CDR3 DNA: TGTGCCAGCAGTTCACCGGGACTAGCGGGGGGGCAAGAGACCCAGTACTTC. Translated, it gives CASSSPGLAGGQETQYF.

The V call is TRBV5-1, the J call TRBJ2-1, with D tentatively TRBD2 (5 bases). The germline V gene encodes CDR1 SGHRS and CDR2 YFSETQ. The CDR3 loop spans 16 amino acids. V lost 4 bases and J 4 bases, leaving 18 bases between the germline ends. CDR3 nucleotides: TGCGCCAGCAGCGCAAACCCGGGATCTACTTACAATGAGCAGTTCTTC. Its protein product is CASSANPGSTYNEQFF. Variable domain in full (rest from reference TRBV5-1 and TRBJ2-1): KAGVTQTPRYLIKTRGQQVTLSCSPISGHRSVSWYQQTPGQGLQFLFEYFSETQRNKGNFPGRFSGRQFSNSRSEMNVSTLELGDSALYLCASSANPGSTYNEQFFGPGTRLTVL.

This chain uses TRBV6-2 or TRBV6-3 with TRBJ2-1; possible D gene TRBD1, 5 bases. Trimming removed 0 bases at V and 15 bases at J, with 12 bases between. The CDR3 has 12 residues. Germline V lookup: CDR1 MNHEY, CDR2 SVGEGT. For the CDR3, the DNA is TGTGCCAGCAGTTACTCAGCAGGGATGGTGTTCTTC. It yields the protein CASSYSAGMVFF.

The table lists this clonotype with a few counts. The chain combines TRBV15 with TRBJ2-3; the match to TRBD1 covers 11 bases. Germline trimming cut 5 bases from V and 2 bases from J; bases unmatched to any gene: 3. The germline gives CDR1 LNHNV, CDR2 YYDKDF (reference sequence). There are 15 residues in the CDR3. CDR3 residues: CATSGQGAYTDTQYF. CDR3 bases: TGTGCCACCAGCGGACAGGGGGCATACACAGATACGCAGTATTTT.

This clonotype has a count of ten or more. V is TRBV20-1 and J is TRBJ1-5; a weak D match, TRBD1 (6 bases). This CDR3 has 17 amino acids. V lost 4 bases to trimming and J lost 5 bases, with 24 bases between them. Germline V gene data show CDR1 as DFQATT and CDR2 as SNEGSKA (reference sequence). This CDR3 is CSAKVLGGFRGDQPQHF. The CDR3 DNA sequence: TGCAGTGCTAAGGTTCTGGGGGGGTTCAGGGGAGATCAGCCCCAGCATTTT.

The sample holds many counts of this clonotype. V is TRBV28 and J is TRBJ2-4; D perhaps matches TRBD2 (7 bases). Trimming cost V 2 bases and J 7 bases, with 21 bases left between them. This CDR3 has 17 residues. Looked up from germline, CDR1 is MDHEN and CDR2 is SYDVKM. The CDR3, as DNA: TGTGCCAGCAGTTTAAAAATGCGTGAGAGGGGGGGGAACATTCAGTACTTC. This sequence encodes CASSLKMRERGGNIQYF.

The chain has TRBV2 and TRBJ1-1; D gene unclear. Germline lookup yields CDR1 SNHLY and CDR2 FYNNEI. V was pared by 8 bases and J by 1 base, with 8 bases between. The CDR3 is 12 residues long. CDR3 nucleotide sequence: TGTGCCAGCGGTAGATGGAACACTGAAGCTTTCTTT. It is translated as CASGRWNTEAFF.

This clonotype has more than one count but fewer than ten. This chain uses TRBV6-1 with TRBJ2-5; 7 nucleotides line up with TRBD1. CDR1 is MNHNS, CDR2 SASEGT, per germline. The trim removed 8 bases at V and 5 bases at J, leaving 11 bases unmatched. The CDR3 extends over 14 amino acids. CDR3: CASSRGTARETQYF. CDR3 bases: TGTGCCAGCTCCAGGGGGACAGCCAGGGAGACCCAGTACTTC.

This chain connects TRBV7-9 to TRBJ1-2, with D maybe TRBD1 (5 bases). Germline V gene sequence: CDR1 SEHNR, CDR2 FQNEAQ (reference sequence). The length of the CDR3 is 14 residues. V gave up 5 bases and J gave up 0 bases, with 10 bases separating them. The chain's CDR3 is CASSDRQTNYGYTF. The CDR3 DNA sequence: TGTGCCAGCAGCGACCGACAGACTAACTATGGCTACACCTTC.

This clonotype was detected many times. The chain links TRBV30 to TRBJ1-1; 8 nucleotides align to TRBD1. Germline trimming cut 4 bases from V and 4 bases from J; bases unmatched to any gene: 5. This CDR3 is built from 13 residues. The V gene's germline CDR1 is GTSNPN and CDR2 SVGIG (reference sequence). The CDR3 protein is CAWITGGGTEAFF. CDR3 in DNA: TGTGCCTGGATCACAGGGGGAGGCACTGAAGCTTTCTTT.

This clonotype came up a few times. The rearrangement joins TRBV28 to TRBJ1-4, with D possibly being TRBD1 (5 bases). The V gene's germline CDR1 is MDHEN and CDR2 SYDVKM. CDR3 size: 15 residues. V dropped 5 bases and J dropped 6 bases, with 16 bases sitting between them. This chain's CDR3 is CASSPMRQTYEKLFF. The CDR3 DNA is TGTGCCAGCAGTCCCATGAGACAGACTTATGAAAAACTGTTTTTT.